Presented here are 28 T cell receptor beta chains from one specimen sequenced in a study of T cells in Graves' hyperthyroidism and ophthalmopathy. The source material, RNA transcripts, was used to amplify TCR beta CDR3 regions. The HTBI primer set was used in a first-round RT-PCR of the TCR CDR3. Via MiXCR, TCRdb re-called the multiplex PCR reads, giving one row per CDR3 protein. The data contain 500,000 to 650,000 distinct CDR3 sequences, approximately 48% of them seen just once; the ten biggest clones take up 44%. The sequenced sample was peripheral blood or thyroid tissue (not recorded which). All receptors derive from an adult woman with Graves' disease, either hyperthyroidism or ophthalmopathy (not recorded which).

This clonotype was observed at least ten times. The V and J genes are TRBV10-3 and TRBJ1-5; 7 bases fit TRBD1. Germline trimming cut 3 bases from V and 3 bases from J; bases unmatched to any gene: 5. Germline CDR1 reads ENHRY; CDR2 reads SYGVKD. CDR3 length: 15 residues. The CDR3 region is CAISEDRALNQPQHF. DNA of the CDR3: TGTGCCATCAGTGAAGACAGGGCCCTCAATCAGCCCCAGCATTTT.

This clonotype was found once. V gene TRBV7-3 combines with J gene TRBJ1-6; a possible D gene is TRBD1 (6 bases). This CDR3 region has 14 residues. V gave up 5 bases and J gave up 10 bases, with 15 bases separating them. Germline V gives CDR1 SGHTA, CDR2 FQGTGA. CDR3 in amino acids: CASSQTIQGSPLHF. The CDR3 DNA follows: TGTGCCAGCAGCCAAACTATACAGGGATCACCCCTCCACTTT.

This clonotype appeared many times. CDR3 sequence reads: CASSFQGKDSPLHF. DNA of the CDR3: TGTGCCAGCAGTTTCCAGGGCAAGGATTCACCCCTCCACTTT. V and J are TRBV12-3 or TRBV12-4 and TRBJ1-6, with D perhaps TRBD1 (5 bases). This CDR3 contains 14 residues. Deletions cut 3 bases from V and 8 bases from J, with 11 bases between.

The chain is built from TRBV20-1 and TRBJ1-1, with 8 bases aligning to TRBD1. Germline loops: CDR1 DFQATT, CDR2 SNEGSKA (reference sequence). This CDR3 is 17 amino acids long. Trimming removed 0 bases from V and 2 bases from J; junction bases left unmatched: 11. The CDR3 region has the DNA TGCAGTGCTAGAGAGGAGTTTCGGGACAGGATAAACACTGAAGCTTTCTTT. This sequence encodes CSAREEFRDRINTEAFF.

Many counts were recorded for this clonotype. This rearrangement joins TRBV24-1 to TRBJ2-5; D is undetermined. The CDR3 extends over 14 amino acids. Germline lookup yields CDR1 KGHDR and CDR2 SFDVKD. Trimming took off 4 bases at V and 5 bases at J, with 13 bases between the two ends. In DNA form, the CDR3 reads TGTGCCACCAGTGACCCTTCAGAGTGGGAGACCCAGTACTTC. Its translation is CATSDPSEWETQYF.

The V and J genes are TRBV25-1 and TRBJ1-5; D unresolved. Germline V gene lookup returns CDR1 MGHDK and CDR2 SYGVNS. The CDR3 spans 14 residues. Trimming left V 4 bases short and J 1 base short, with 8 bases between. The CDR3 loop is CASSGPGSNQPQHF. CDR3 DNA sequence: TGTGCCAGCAGTGGACCTGGGAGCAATCAGCCCCAGCATTTT.

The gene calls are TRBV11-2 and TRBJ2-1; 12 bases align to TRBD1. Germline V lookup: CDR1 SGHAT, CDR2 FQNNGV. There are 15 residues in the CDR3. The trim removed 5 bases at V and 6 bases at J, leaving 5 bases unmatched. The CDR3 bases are TGTGCCAGCAGCCGGGGACAGGGGGCATTCAATGAGCAGTTCTTC. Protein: CASSRGQGAFNEQFF. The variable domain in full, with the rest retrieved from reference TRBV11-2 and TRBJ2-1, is EAGVAQSPRYKIIEKRQSVAFWCNPISGHATLYWYQQILGQGPKLLIQFQNNGVVDDSQLPKDRFSAERLKGVDSTLKIQPAKLEDSAVYLCASSRGQGAFNEQFFGPGTRLTVL.

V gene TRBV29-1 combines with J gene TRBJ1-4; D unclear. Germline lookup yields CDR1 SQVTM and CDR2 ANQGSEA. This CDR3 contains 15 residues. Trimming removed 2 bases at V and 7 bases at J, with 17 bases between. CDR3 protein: CSVELVQRHGEKLFF. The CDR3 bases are TGCAGCGTTGAACTGGTACAGCGCCATGGTGAAAAACTGTTTTTT.

CDR3 coding DNA: TGCAGCACTGAAGGAAGTGGTTACTACGAGCAGTACTTC. Amino acids: CSTEGSGYYEQYF. J is TRBJ2-7 and V is TRBV29-1; D not certain. Germline V gene sequence: CDR1 SQVTM, CDR2 ANQGSEA. The germline V and J ends were trimmed by 8 bases and 3 bases, with 17 bases remaining between them. The CDR3 is 13 amino acids.

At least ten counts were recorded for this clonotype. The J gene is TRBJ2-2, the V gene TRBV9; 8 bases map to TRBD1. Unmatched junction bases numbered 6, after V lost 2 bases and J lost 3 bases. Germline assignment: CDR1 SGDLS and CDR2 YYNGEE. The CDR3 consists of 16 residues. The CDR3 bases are TGTGCCAGCAGCGTGCAGGGACAGGCTCACACCGGGGAGCTGTTTTTT. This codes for CASSVQGQAHTGELFF.

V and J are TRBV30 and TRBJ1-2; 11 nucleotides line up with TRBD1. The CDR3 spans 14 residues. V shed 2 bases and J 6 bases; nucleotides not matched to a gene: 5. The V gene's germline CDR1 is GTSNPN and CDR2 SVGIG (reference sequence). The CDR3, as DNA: TGTGCCTGGAGTTGGGGACAGGGGGTCGATGGCTACACCTTC. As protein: CAWSWGQGVDGYTF.

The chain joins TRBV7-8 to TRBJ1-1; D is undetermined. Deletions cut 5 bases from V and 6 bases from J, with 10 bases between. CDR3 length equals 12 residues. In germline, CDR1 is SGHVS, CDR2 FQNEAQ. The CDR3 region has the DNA TGTGCCAGCAGCCGCCACGGGGCTGAAGCTTTCTTT. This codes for CASSRHGAEAFF.

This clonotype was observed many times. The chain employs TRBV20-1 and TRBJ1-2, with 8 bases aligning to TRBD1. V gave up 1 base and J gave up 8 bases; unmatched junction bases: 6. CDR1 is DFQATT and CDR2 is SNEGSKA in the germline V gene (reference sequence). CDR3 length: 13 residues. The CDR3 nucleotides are TGCAGTGCTAGAGTAGGGACAGGAGGGGGCTACACCTTC. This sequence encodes CSARVGTGGGYTF.

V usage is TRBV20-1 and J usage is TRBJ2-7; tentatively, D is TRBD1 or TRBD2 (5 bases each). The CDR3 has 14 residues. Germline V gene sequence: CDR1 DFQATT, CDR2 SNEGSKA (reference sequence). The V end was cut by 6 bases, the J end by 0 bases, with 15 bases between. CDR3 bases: TGCAGTGCACACCTTCGAGGGGACTCCTACGAGCAGTACTTC. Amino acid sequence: CSAHLRGDSYEQYF.

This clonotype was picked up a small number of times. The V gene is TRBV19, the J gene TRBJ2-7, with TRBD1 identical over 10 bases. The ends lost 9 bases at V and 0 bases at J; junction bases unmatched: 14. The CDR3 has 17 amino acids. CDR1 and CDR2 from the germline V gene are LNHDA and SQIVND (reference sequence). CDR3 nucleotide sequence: TGTGCCAGCAGCCAAGATTTGGGGGACAGGGGCTCCTACGAGCAGTACTTC. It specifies CASSQDLGDRGSYEQYF.

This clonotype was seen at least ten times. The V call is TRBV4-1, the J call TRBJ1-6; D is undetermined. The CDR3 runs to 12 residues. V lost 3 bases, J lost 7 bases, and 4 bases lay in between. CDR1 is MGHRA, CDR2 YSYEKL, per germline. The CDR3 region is CASSHPNSPLHF. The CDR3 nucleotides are TGCGCCAGCAGCCATCCCAATTCACCCCTCCACTTT.

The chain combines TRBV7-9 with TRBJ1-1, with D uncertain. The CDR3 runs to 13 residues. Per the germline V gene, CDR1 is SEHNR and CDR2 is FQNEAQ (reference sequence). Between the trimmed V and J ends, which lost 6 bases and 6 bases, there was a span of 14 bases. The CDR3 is CASRRTPAAEAFF. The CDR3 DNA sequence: TGTGCCAGCAGACGAACACCCGCTGCTGAAGCTTTCTTT.

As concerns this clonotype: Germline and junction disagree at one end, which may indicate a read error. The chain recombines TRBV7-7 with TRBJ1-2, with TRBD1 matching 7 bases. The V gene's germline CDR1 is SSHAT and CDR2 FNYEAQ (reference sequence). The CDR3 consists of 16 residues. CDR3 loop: CASSPQRDSDAYGYTF. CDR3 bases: TGTGCTAGCAGCCCCCAGAGGGACAGCGACGCCTATGGCTACACCTTC. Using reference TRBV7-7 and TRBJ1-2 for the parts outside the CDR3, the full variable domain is GAGVSQSPRYKVTKRGQDVTLRCDPISSHATLYWYQQALGQGPEFLTYFNYEAQPDKSGLPSDRFSAERPEGSISTLTIQRTEQRDSAMYRCASSPQRDSDAYGYTFGSGTRLTVV.

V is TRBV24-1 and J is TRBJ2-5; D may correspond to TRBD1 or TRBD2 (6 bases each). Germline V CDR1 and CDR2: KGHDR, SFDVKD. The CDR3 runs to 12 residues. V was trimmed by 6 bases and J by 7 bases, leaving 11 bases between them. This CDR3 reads CATSLGGWTQYF. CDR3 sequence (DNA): TGTGCCACCAGTTTAGGGGGGTGGACCCAGTACTTC.

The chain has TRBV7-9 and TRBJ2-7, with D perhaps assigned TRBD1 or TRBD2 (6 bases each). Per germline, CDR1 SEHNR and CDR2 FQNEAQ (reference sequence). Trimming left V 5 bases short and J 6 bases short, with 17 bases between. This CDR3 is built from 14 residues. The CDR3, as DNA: TGTGCCAGCAGCCACCGGGACACAGCGGGCGAGCAGTACTTC. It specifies CASSHRDTAGEQYF.

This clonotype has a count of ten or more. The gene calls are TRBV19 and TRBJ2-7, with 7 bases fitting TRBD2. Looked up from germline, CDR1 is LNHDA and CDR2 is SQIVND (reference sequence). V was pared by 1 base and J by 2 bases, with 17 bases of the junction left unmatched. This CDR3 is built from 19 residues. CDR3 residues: CASSIASGLGSGVAYEQYF. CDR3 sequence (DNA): TGTGCCAGTAGTATAGCGTCCGGACTAGGCTCTGGTGTAGCCTACGAGCAGTACTTC.

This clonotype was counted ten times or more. The chain's CDR3 is CASSFNPTPREQYF. In DNA form, the CDR3 reads TGTGCCAGCAGCTTTAACCCGACCCCCAGAGAGCAGTACTTC. The genes are TRBV11-2 and TRBJ2-7; D gene uncertain. The CDR3 is 14 amino acids. The germline gives CDR1 SGHAT, CDR2 FQNNGV. The germline V and J ends were trimmed by 3 bases and 7 bases, with 16 bases remaining between them.

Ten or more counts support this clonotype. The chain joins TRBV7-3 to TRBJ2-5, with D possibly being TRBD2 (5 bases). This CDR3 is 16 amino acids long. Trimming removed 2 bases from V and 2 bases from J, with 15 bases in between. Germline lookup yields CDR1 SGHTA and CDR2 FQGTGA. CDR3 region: CASSLRIEGVQETQYF. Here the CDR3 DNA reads TGTGCCAGCAGCTTACGAATTGAGGGAGTTCAAGAGACCCAGTACTTC. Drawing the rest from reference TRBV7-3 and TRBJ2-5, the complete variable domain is GAGVSQTPSNKVTEKGKYVELRCDPISGHTALYWYRQSLGQGPEFLIYFQGTGAADDSGLPNDRFFAVRPEGSVSTLKIQRTERGDSAVYLCASSLRIEGVQETQYFGPGTRLLVL.

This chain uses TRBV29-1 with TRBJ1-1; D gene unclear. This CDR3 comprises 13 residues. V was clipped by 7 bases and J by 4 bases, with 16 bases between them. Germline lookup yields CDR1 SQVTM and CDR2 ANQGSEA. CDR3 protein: CSAHHGRSTEAFF. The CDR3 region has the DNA TGCAGCGCCCATCACGGCAGATCCACTGAAGCTTTCTTT.

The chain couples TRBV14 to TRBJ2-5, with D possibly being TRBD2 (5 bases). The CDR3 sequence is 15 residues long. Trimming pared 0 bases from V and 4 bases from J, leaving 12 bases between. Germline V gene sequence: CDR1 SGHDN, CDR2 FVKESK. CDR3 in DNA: TGTGCCAGCAGCCAAGACGGAGTAGCGTTAGAGACCCAGTACTTC. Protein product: CASSQDGVALETQYF.

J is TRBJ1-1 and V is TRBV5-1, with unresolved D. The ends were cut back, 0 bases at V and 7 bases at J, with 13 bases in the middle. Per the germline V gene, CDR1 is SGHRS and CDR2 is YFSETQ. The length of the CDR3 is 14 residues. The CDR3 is CASSLAGREVEAFF. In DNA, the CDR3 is TGCGCCAGCAGCTTGGCCGGTCGGGAGGTTGAAGCTTTCTTT. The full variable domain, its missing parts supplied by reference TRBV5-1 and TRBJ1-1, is KAGVTQTPRYLIKTRGQQVTLSCSPISGHRSVSWYQQTPGQGLQFLFEYFSETQRNKGNFPGRFSGRQFSNSRSEMNVSTLELGDSALYLCASSLAGREVEAFFGQGTRLTVV.

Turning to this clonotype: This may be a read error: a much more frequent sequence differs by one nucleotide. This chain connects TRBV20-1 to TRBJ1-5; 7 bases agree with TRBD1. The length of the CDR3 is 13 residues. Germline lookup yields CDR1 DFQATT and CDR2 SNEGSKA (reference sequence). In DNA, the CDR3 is TGCAGTGCTCTGGGACAGAGAAATCAGCCCCGGCATTTT. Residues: CSALGQRNQPRHF.

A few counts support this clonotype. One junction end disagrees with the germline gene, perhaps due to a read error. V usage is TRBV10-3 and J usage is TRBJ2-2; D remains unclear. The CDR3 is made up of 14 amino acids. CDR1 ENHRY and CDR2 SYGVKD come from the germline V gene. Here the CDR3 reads CAISRTENTGELFF. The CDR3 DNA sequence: TGTGCCATCAGTCGGACGGAGAACACTGGGGAGCTGTTTTTT.